The subject of this entry is one T cell receptor (beta chain). The antigen is not known. These data come from a study of vaccination and CD4 T cells after COVID-19. Study summary: Four females and six males made up the convalescents, two of whom were Hispanic. The cells in question were stimulated using overlapping spike peptides derived from SARS-CoV-2, HCoV-NL63, HCoV-OC43 and HCoV-229E. Broader study findings: Looking at convalescent patients, 304 of their 307 vaccine-specific clones were spike mono-reactive.

Germline V gene lookup returns CDR1 SGHNT and CDR2 YYREEE (reference sequence). This CDR3 is built from 12 residues. V was shortened by 0 bases and J by 4 bases, with 4 bases between the two germline ends. Treatment of the sample: approximately nine-day PBMC culture with coronavirus spike peptide pools or control peptides (ViraFEST assay). ViraFEST used peptide pools to expand antigen-specific T cells before TCR sequencing. The Oncomine TCR Beta short-read assay generated sequence data from the DNA of cultured CD4+ T cells. Each CDR3 protein gets one entry after TCRdb re-called the PCR reads with MiXCR. The sample has 8,000 to 10,000 distinct CDR3 sequences; about 61% are singletons.

The V call is TRBV5-4, the J call TRBJ1-2, with D hard to call. Sequencing used CD4+ T cells from blood, cultured in vitro. This receptor was obtained from a human donor who had recovered from COVID-19. CDR3 protein: CASSLGVYGYTF. The CDR3 coding sequence is TGTGCCAGCAGCTTGGGGGTCTATGGCTACACCTTC.